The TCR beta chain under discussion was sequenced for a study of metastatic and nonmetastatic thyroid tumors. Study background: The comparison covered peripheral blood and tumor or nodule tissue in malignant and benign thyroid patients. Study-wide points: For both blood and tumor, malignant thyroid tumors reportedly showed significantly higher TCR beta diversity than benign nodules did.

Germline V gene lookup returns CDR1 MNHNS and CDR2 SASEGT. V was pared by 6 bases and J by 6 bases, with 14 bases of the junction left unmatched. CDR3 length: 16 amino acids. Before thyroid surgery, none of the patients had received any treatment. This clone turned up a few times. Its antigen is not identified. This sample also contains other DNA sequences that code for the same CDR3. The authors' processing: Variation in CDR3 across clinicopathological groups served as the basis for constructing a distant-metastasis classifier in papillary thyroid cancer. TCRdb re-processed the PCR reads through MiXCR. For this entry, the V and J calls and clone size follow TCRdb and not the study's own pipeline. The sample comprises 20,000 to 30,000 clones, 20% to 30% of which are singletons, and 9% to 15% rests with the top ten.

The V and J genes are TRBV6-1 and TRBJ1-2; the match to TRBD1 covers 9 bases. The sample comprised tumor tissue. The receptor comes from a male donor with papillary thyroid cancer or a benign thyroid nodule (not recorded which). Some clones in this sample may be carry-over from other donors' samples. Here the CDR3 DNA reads TGTGCCAGCAGCCTTACCCACGCTGGACAGGGGCATGGCTACACCTTC. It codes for CASSLTHAGQGHGYTF.